A selection of T cell receptor beta chains follows, all from one sample in a study of blood T cell repertoires in COVID-19. Some clones are missing from TCRdb's copy, which holds only in-frame ones; the method was immunoSEQ multiplex PCR. This sample has 190,000 or so clones; 75% to 90% occur once, and the top ten carry about a tenth. The source material was PBMCs or T cells enriched from blood (not recorded which). The receptors stem from a man between 40 and 49 years old who had recovered from COVID-19. The CDR3 runs from the conserved cysteine through the conserved F or W. A D gene is named only where the DNA matches it firmly. Size is stated for part of the rows, as once, few or many counts, or as a class when the clone is expanded.

D	size	V	J	CDR3	DNA
TRBD1	few	TRBV18	TRBJ2-7	CASSYQGVDEQYF	TGTGCCAGCTCGTATCAGGGGGTAGACGAGCAGTACTTC
.	few	TRBV7-9	TRBJ1-5	CASSGDLQPQHF	TGTGCCAGCAGCGGGGACTTGCAGCCCCAGCATTTT
TRBD1	.	TRBV9	TRBJ2-6	CASSVYGQGAASGANVLTF	TGTGCCAGCAGCGTATATGGCCAGGGGGCGGCCTCTGGGGCCAACGTCCTGACTTTC
.	.	TRBV7-9	TRBJ1-1	CAIGQGMNTEAFF	TGTGCCATCGGGCAGGGCATGAACACTGAAGCTTTCTTT
.	.	TRBV25-1	TRBJ2-5	CASSTMVTKQETQYF	TGTGCCAGCAGCACAATGGTGACAAAGCAAGAGACCCAGTACTTC
TRBD1	.	TRBV23-1	TRBJ1-2	CASSLCPRDSLNYGYTF	TGCGCCAGCAGTCTTTGTCCCCGGGACAGTCTTAACTATGGCTACACCTTC
.	.	TRBV30	TRBJ1-2	CAWSVQGSGGYTF	TGTGCCTGGAGTGTACAGGGAAGTGGTGGCTACACCTTC
.	.	TRBV6-2/TRBV6-3	TRBJ2-1	CASSFIGGLGNEQFF	TGTGCCAGCAGTTTCATCGGGGGATTAGGCAATGAGCAGTTCTTC
.	.	TRBV12-5	TRBJ2-1	CASGLDYYNEQFF	TGTGCTAGTGGTTTGGACTATTACAATGAGCAGTTCTTC
.	.	TRBV19	TRBJ2-1	CASSALAEYNEQFF	TGTGCCAGTAGTGCACTAGCAGAATACAATGAGCAGTTCTTC
TRBD1	.	TRBV15	TRBJ1-5	CATSSTGGGQPQHF	TGTGCCACCAGCAGTACAGGGGGCGGTCAGCCCCAGCATTTT
.	.	TRBV18	TRBJ1-2	CASSPGHEVGGYTF	TGTGCCAGCTCACCCGGACACGAAGTGGGTGGCTACACCTTC
.	few	TRBV7-9	TRBJ1-1	CASSLAQGTEAFF	TGTGCCAGCAGCTTAGCGCAGGGGACTGAAGCTTTCTTT
TRBD1	.	TRBV12-3/TRBV12-4	TRBJ1-2	CASSRQGFGGYTF	TGTGCCAGCAGCCGACAGGGCTTTGGTGGCTACACCTTC
.	.	TRBV21-1	TRBJ2-7	CASSRNEGLAGDPSQDEQYF	TGTGCCAGCAGCCGAAACGAAGGACTAGCGGGAGACCCCTCACAGGACGAGCAGTACTTC
.	.	TRBV3-1/TRBV3-2	TRBJ2-5	CASSQDVRPKLWETQYF	TGTGCCAGCAGCCAAGATGTGAGGCCGAAATTATGGGAGACCCAGTACTTC
.	.	TRBV5-5	TRBJ1-2	CASSLAAQSYGYTF	TGTGCCAGCAGCTTGGCGGCACAGAGTTATGGCTACACCTTC
.	.	TRBV4-2	TRBJ2-1	CASSQDPGGTYNEQFF	TGTGCCAGCAGCCAAGATCCGGGCGGGACCTACAATGAGCAGTTCTTC
.	once	TRBV5-6	TRBJ2-7	CASSSTVTGSGGQYF	TGTGCCAGCAGCTCCACCGTTACAGGGTCGGGAGGGCAGTACTTC
TRBD2	.	TRBV19	TRBJ2-7	CATTGWASGNYEQYF	TGTGCCACCACGGGCTGGGCTAGCGGAAACTACGAGCAGTACTTC
TRBD2	.	TRBV5-1	TRBJ2-3	CASSLGLAGGPTDTQYF	TGCGCCAGCAGCTTGGGACTAGCGGGGGGGCCAACAGATACGCAGTATTTT
.	.	TRBV12-5	TRBJ1-5	CASGLDYRHQPQHF	TGTGCTAGTGGTTTGGACTATCGGCATCAGCCCCAGCATTTT
TRBD1	.	TRBV7-8	TRBJ2-7	CASSLGGWDSSYEQYF	TGTGCCAGCAGCTTAGGGGGATGGGACAGCTCCTACGAGCAGTACTTC
TRBD1	once	TRBV5-5	TRBJ2-1	CASSRTGGTYNEQFF	TGTGCCAGCAGCAGGACAGGGGGTACCTACAATGAGCAGTTCTTC
TRBD1	.	TRBV5-4	TRBJ1-1	CASSPGTENTEAFF	TGTGCCAGCTCTCCCGGGACAGAGAACACTGAAGCTTTCTTT
TRBD1	.	TRBV7-2	TRBJ2-7	CASSFSGTGGFEQYF	TGTGCCAGCAGCTTTTCCGGGACAGGGGGGTTCGAGCAGTACTTC
TRBD2	.	TRBV12-5	TRBJ2-5	CASGLTTGLAGKETQYF	TGTGCTAGTGGTTTGACTACCGGACTAGCGGGAAAAGAGACCCAGTACTTC
TRBD2	.	TRBV4-1	TRBJ2-7	CASSQDLGAGGFEQYF	TGCGCCAGCAGCCAAGATCTAGGGGCGGGGGGCTTCGAGCAGTACTTC
.	.	TRBV12-3/TRBV12-4	TRBJ2-7	CASMARVSYEQYF	TGTGCCAGCATGGCCAGGGTCTCGTATGAGCAGTACTTC
TRBD1	.	TRBV6-6	TRBJ2-2	CASSAGGTNTGELFF	TGTGCCAGCAGTGCAGGGGGTACGAACACCGGGGAGCTGTTTTTT
.	.	TRBV4-2	TRBJ2-2	CASSQDLERGRFF	TGTGCCAGCAGCCAAGATTTAGAAAGGGGCAGGTTTTTT
TRBD2	once	TRBV11-2	TRBJ2-1	CASSSATSATYNEQFF	TGTGCCAGCAGCTCCGCGACTAGCGCCACCTACAATGAGCAGTTCTTC
.	.	TRBV24-1	TRBJ1-6	CATVYYGQPLHF	TGTGCCACCGTCTATTATGGTCAACCCCTCCACTTT
.	.	TRBV19	TRBJ1-2	CASSILRGEGGYTF	TGTGCCAGTAGTATACTCCGGGGAGAGGGCGGCTACACCTTC
.	.	TRBV27	TRBJ1-1	CASSFRVNIGEAFF	TGTGCCAGCAGTTTCAGGGTGAATATTGGTGAAGCTTTCTTT